This TCR beta chain originates from a study of PD-1 blockade in classical Hodgkin lymphoma. Every single patient, without exception, relapsed after autologous stem cell transplantation, and brentuximab vedotin exposure varied. CDR3 size: 16 residues. The trim removed 3 bases at V and 0 bases at J, leaving 6 bases unmatched. CDR1 and CDR2 from the germline V gene are MGHDK and SYGVNS. Profiled with immunoSEQ multiplex PCR; TCRdb holds only in-frame clones, not every one. The sample consists of tens of thousands of clones, 85% to 90% of them appearing once. This material consisted of peripheral blood mononuclear cells (PBMCs), taken at baseline. The clonotype was recovered from a human donor with classical Hodgkin lymphoma. This chain uses TRBV25-1 with TRBJ1-1; TRBD1 matches at 8 bases. As DNA, the CDR3 is TGTGCCAGCAGTGACGACAGGGGAGAATTGAACACTGAAGCTTTCTTT. Translation gives CASSDDRGELNTEAFF.